Listed below are T cell receptor beta chains from one sample, sequenced in a study of blood T cells in healthy people across ages. Each CDR3 protein is one row after TCRdb ran MiXCR on the 5' RACE reads. The sample has fewer than 750,000 distinct CDR3 sequences, roughly 48% seen once; the top ten hold 20% to 25%. What was sequenced was blood. The receptors originated from a man older than 75 in good health. The CDR3 runs from the conserved cysteine through the conserved F or W. D genes are given only for firm matches. Not every row has a clone size; where given, it reads once, few, many or a size class.

v_call	j_call	clone_size	d_call	cdr3_nt	cdr3_aa
TRBV7-2	TRBJ2-3	NA	NA	TGTGCCAGCAGTTTAGGCGACGGGCAGCCAGATACGCAGTATTTT	CASSLGDGQPDTQYF
TRBV4-3	TRBJ2-2	NA	NA	TGCGCCAGCAGCCAAGATAACCCCACCGGGGAGCTGTTTTTT	CASSQDNPTGELFF
TRBV7-2	TRBJ1-2	NA	TRBD1	TGTGCCAGCAGCCCGGCGGGACAGTCCTATGGCTACACCTTC	CASSPAGQSYGYTF
TRBV6-6	TRBJ2-1	once	NA	TGTGCCAGCAGTTACGGGGGCCTCAATGAGCAGTTCTTC	CASSYGGLNEQFF
TRBV21-1	TRBJ1-6	NA	NA	TGTGCCAGCAGCAGTCCATTGACCTCCTATAATTCACCCCTCCACTTT	CASSSPLTSYNSPLHF
TRBV6-5	TRBJ1-6	many	NA	TGTGCCACCCGGCGGGGGGTTAATTCACCCCTCCACTTT	CATRRGVNSPLHF
TRBV20-1	TRBJ1-1	few	NA	TGCAGTGTTTGGCCTTGGGACGGGGAAATGAACACTGAAGCTTTCTTT	CSVWPWDGEMNTEAFF
TRBV6-6	TRBJ2-1	NA	TRBD2	TGTGCCAGCAGTTCACTAGCGGGAGTGGCCAATGAGCAGTTCTTC	CASSSLAGVANEQFF
TRBV12-3/TRBV12-4	TRBJ2-7	few	TRBD1	TGTGCCAGCACCCGGACAGGGGACTTCTACGAGCAGTACTTC	CASTRTGDFYEQYF
TRBV29-1	TRBJ2-5	NA	TRBD1	TGCAGCGGTTACAGGGGACGAGAGACCCAGTACTTC	CSGYRGRETQYF
TRBV7-9	TRBJ1-1	NA	NA	TGTGCCAGCAGCCTTAGTCAGAGGGGCACTGAAGCTTTCTTT	CASSLSQRGTEAFF
TRBV20-1	TRBJ1-5	NA	TRBD1	TGCAGTGCTAGAGCTGGGACAGGGGTTGATCAGCCCCAGCATTTT	CSARAGTGVDQPQHF
TRBV6-5	TRBJ2-7	NA	TRBD1	TGTGCCAGCAGTGGGGACAGAGCCTACGAGCAGTACTTC	CASSGDRAYEQYF
TRBV6-5	TRBJ2-7	once	TRBD1	TGTGCCAGCAGCCGGGGGACAGGGAACGAGCAGTACTTC	CASSRGTGNEQYF
TRBV7-2	TRBJ2-1	NA	NA	TGTGCCAGCAGCTGGGGGGGACAGACGTGGGGCGATGAGCAGTTCTTC	CASSWGGQTWGDEQFF
TRBV5-6	TRBJ1-5	NA	NA	TGTGCCAGCAGCTTGGGGCCGTTGAGGGATCAGCCCCAGCATTTT	CASSLGPLRDQPQHF
TRBV6-5	TRBJ2-7	many	TRBD2	TGTGCCAGCAGTTACTTAGGAGGGACTAGCGGAATCTACGAGCAGTACTTC	CASSYLGGTSGIYEQYF
TRBV20-1	TRBJ2-7	few	NA	TGCAGTGCTAGAGTCGGAGGGCGCGAGCAGTACTTC	CSARVGGREQYF
TRBV29-1	TRBJ1-2	NA	NA	TGCAGCGTAGATCGGGACGCCCCTGGCTATGGCTACACCTTC	CSVDRDAPGYGYTF
TRBV4-2	TRBJ2-7	few	TRBD2	TGTGCCAGCAGCTTCAGACTAGCGGGCTTGTACGAGCAGTACTTC	CASSFRLAGLYEQYF
TRBV3-1	TRBJ2-3	NA	TRBD2	TGTGCCAGCAGCCAAGGCGGGGGGTCGGCAGATACGCAGTATTTT	CASSQGGGSADTQYF
TRBV4-1	TRBJ2-7	few	NA	TGCGCCAGCAGCCAAGGGCCGGGGAGCGCCTACGAGCAGTACTTC	CASSQGPGSAYEQYF
TRBV29-1	TRBJ2-1	many	TRBD2	TGCAGCGTTGTTCCCAGCGGGAGAAACAATGAGCAGTTCTTC	CSVVPSGRNNEQFF
TRBV7-2	TRBJ2-1	NA	NA	TGTGCCAGCAGCTCAACGGGACTTGGTAGCGGCCACAATGAGCAGTTCTTC	CASSSTGLGSGHNEQFF
TRBV7-8	TRBJ2-1	NA	TRBD2	TGTGCCAGCAGCTTAGAATTCGCGGGAGAGCTAGGGAGTGAGCAGTTCTTC	CASSLEFAGELGSEQFF
TRBV5-5	TRBJ2-2	NA	NA	TGTGCCAGCAGCTTGGGGACATCGAACACCGGGGAGCTGTTTTTT	CASSLGTSNTGELFF
TRBV20-1	TRBJ2-6	NA	NA	TGCAGTGCTAGAGTCGTTCCTGGGGCCAACGTCCTGACTTTC	CSARVVPGANVLTF
TRBV24-1	TRBJ1-2	NA	NA	TGTGCCACCAGTGATCCTCAGGGATCTGGCTACACCTTC	CATSDPQGSGYTF
TRBV15	TRBJ2-7	few	TRBD1	TGTGCCACCAGCAGAGATCAGGGGGCTGGCTACGAGCAGTACTTC	CATSRDQGAGYEQYF
TRBV7-2	TRBJ2-1	NA	NA	TGTGCCAGCAGCTTGCAACAGAGCTCCTACAATGAGCAGTTCTTC	CASSLQQSSYNEQFF
TRBV7-2	TRBJ1-2	NA	NA	TGTGCCAGTACCCGAAGGAGGGGAAATGGCTACACCTTC	CASTRRRGNGYTF
TRBV18	TRBJ2-7	NA	TRBD2	TGTGCCAGCTCACCCGGACTAGCGGGAGCAAACGAGCAGTACTTC	CASSPGLAGANEQYF
TRBV29-1	TRBJ2-1	NA	TRBD1	TGCAGCGCTGAGGGTAGGCAGGGGGCCGAGGGTGAGCAGTTCTTC	CSAEGRQGAEGEQFF
TRBV28	TRBJ2-3	few	NA	TGTGCCGGCAGAAGGACACCTATAGCCTCAGATACGCAGTATTTT	CAGRRTPIASDTQYF
TRBV11-3	TRBJ2-3	NA	TRBD1	TGTGCCAGCAGCCGAAGGACAGGGGAGGCAGATACGCAGTATTTT	CASSRRTGEADTQYF
TRBV6-1	TRBJ2-1	NA	NA	TGTGCCAGCCAGCCGGGACGGACAACGTACAATGAGCAGTTCTTC	CASQPGRTTYNEQFF
TRBV20-1	TRBJ2-1	NA	TRBD2	TGCAGTGCCATAGGGTCGCTCGGACTAGCCTCCTACAATGAGCAGTTCTTC	CSAIGSLGLASYNEQFF
TRBV10-3	TRBJ2-1	few	TRBD2	TGTGCCATCAGCCAACTAGCGGAGAGCTCCTACAATGAGCAGTTCTTC	CAISQLAESSYNEQFF
TRBV6-5	TRBJ2-3	NA	NA	TGTACCAGCAGCGTGCAGAGCACAGATACGCAGTATTTT	CTSSVQSTDTQYF
TRBV12-3/TRBV12-4	TRBJ2-7	few	NA	TGTGCCAGCAGTTTCAGAGCGCCCTACTACTACGAGCAGTACTTC	CASSFRAPYYYEQYF
TRBV4-3	TRBJ2-3	few	NA	TGCGCCAGCAGCCAAGATAGGACAGATACGCAGTATTTT	CASSQDRTDTQYF
TRBV7-3	TRBJ1-5	once	NA	TGTGCCAGCAGCCCGGGGGCCGATCAGCCCCAGCATTTT	CASSPGADQPQHF
TRBV5-1	TRBJ2-3	NA	NA	TGCGCCAGCAGCTTGCCAGTCGGGGAAGCAGATACGCAGTATTTT	CASSLPVGEADTQYF
TRBV21-1	TRBJ1-1	NA	NA	TGTGCCAGTCCCAAACTAGGGACTGAAGCTTTCTTT	CASPKLGTEAFF
TRBV5-6	TRBJ1-1	NA	NA	TGTGCCAGCAGCTTGGTGGGCCGGAACACTGAAGCTTTCTTT	CASSLVGRNTEAFF
TRBV6-5	TRBJ2-3	many	TRBD1	TGTGCCAGCAGAGTGACAGGGGTCAACACAGATACGCAGTATTTT	CASRVTGVNTDTQYF
TRBV20-1	TRBJ2-1	NA	NA	TGCAGTGCTAGAGACCCGCCTTCCAATAATGAGCAGTTCTTC	CSARDPPSNNEQFF
TRBV12-3/TRBV12-4	TRBJ2-4	NA	TRBD2	TGTGCCAGCAGTAGGTTTAGCGGGGGGAAAAACATTCAGTACTTC	CASSRFSGGKNIQYF
TRBV25-1	TRBJ2-5	NA	NA	TGTGCCAGCAGTGAATTCGAAGGGAGGGCAGGGGCTGAGACCCAGTACTTC	CASSEFEGRAGAETQYF
TRBV7-9	TRBJ1-2	NA	TRBD1	TGTACCAGCAGCTTAGAAGGACAGGGAGCCACCTTC	CTSSLEGQGATF
TRBV4-3	TRBJ1-4	NA	TRBD1	TGCGCCAGCAGCCAAGAAGGGGGCGGTTATGAAAAACTGTTTTTT	CASSQEGGGYEKLFF
TRBV7-2	TRBJ2-7	NA	TRBD1	TGTGCCAGCAGCCAGGGGGGACAGGCCTACTCCTACGAGCAGTACTTC	CASSQGGQAYSYEQYF
TRBV5-1	TRBJ2-7	NA	NA	TGCGCCAGCAGCTCCGACTTCTCCGAGCAGTACTTC	CASSSDFSEQYF
TRBV14	TRBJ1-6	NA	NA	TGTGCCAGCAGCCTAACCGGGACGGAATATAATTCACCCCTCCACTTT	CASSLTGTEYNSPLHF
TRBV11-3	TRBJ2-1	once	TRBD2	TGTGCCAGCAGCTTAGATGGGGCTAGCGGGAACCATGAGCAGTTCTTC	CASSLDGASGNHEQFF
TRBV6-5	TRBJ2-6	many	NA	TGTGCCAGCAGTTACAGCATCTCTGGGGCCAACGTCCTGACTTTC	CASSYSISGANVLTF
TRBV6-2/TRBV6-3	TRBJ2-3	NA	NA	TGTGCCAGCAGTTTTCGTACCGGGACCGCGAGAGGTACGCAGTATTTT	CASSFRTGTARGTQYF